Each of the 16 T cell receptor beta chains below was sequenced from the same sample in a study of blood T cell repertoires in COVID-19. Generated by immunoSEQ multiplex PCR, the TCRdb table keeps only in-frame clones and is missing some. This sample has 120,000 to 150,000 clones, with over 75% found just once. What was sequenced was peripheral blood. The receptors were sampled from a human donor in a cohort sampled during active COVID-19.

The chain links TRBV6-5 to TRBJ2-7; 7 nucleotides match TRBD1. J was trimmed by 6 bases and V by 0 bases; bases with no gene match: 5. The germline CDR1 and CDR2 sequences are MNHEY and SVGAGI. The CDR3 totals 14 residues. The CDR3 region is CASSYSTGTGEQYF. CDR3 DNA: TGTGCCAGCAGTTACTCGACAGGGACGGGCGAGCAGTACTTC.

The chain carries TRBV4-1 and TRBJ2-7, with D perhaps matching TRBD1 (6 bases). CDR3 length equals 15 residues. Trimming left V 1 base short and J 3 bases short, with 13 bases between. Germline CDR1 reads MGHRA; CDR2 reads YSYEKL. Here the CDR3 reads CASSQARQVIYEQYF. The CDR3, as DNA: TGCGCCAGCAGCCAAGCAAGACAGGTAATCTACGAGCAGTACTTC.

The chain uses TRBV11-2 and TRBJ2-2; D remains unclear. The germline CDR1 and CDR2 sequences are SGHAT and FQNNGV. CDR3 size: 15 residues. V was shortened by 5 bases and J by 4 bases, with 14 bases between the two germline ends. The CDR3 is CASSIEQEGTGELFF. The DNA for the CDR3 is TGTGCCAGCAGCATCGAGCAGGAAGGCACCGGGGAGCTGTTTTTT.

The chain joins TRBV19 to TRBJ1-4; tentatively, D is TRBD1 (5 bases). V was pared by 6 bases and J by 3 bases, with 11 bases between. The CDR3 contains 14 residues. CDR1 is LNHDA and CDR2 is SQIVND in the germline V gene (reference sequence). DNA of the CDR3: TGTGCCAGTAGACCGACAGCCTCTAATGAAAAACTGTTTTTT. Its protein is CASRPTASNEKLFF.

This chain links TRBV28 with TRBJ2-7; 10 nucleotides line up with TRBD2. CDR3 size: 18 residues. Germline assignment: CDR1 MDHEN and CDR2 SYDVKM. Trimming at V came to 5 bases and at J to 3 bases, leaving 16 bases not matched to a gene. CDR3 in amino acids: CASSTSPPASGSLYEQYF. Here the CDR3 DNA reads TGTGCCAGCAGTACGAGTCCCCCCGCTAGCGGGAGTCTCTACGAGCAGTACTTC. Filled out from reference TRBV28 and TRBJ2-7, the complete variable domain reads DVKVTQSSRYLVKRTGEKVFLECVQDMDHENMFWYRQDPGLGLRLIYFSYDVKMKEKGDIPEGYSVSREKKERFSLILESASTNQTSMYLCASSTSPPASGSLYEQYFGPGTRLTVT.

There are a few counts of this clone. This chain uses TRBV5-1 with TRBJ2-6; no clear D gene. Germline loops: CDR1 SGHRS, CDR2 YFSETQ. The V and J ends lost 0 bases and 0 bases respectively, with 7 bases between them. CDR3 length: 16 residues. In nucleotides, the CDR3 is TGCGCCAGCAGCTTGGATGCGAACTCTGGGGCCAACGTCCTGACTTTC. Translating gives CASSLDANSGANVLTF.

CDR3 protein: CASRKVGGQGVEAFF. The CDR3 bases are TGTGCCAGCCGTAAGGTGGGGGGGCAAGGAGTTGAAGCTTTCTTT. The chain recombines TRBV19 with TRBJ1-1; a weak D match, TRBD1 (6 bases). Deletions cut 9 bases from V and 7 bases from J, with 24 bases between. CDR3 length equals 15 residues. The germline V gene encodes CDR1 LNHDA and CDR2 SQIVND (reference sequence).

The rearrangement links TRBV7-3 to TRBJ2-1, with 8 positions matching TRBD2. V shed 2 bases, J shed 8 bases, and the junction held 8 bases outside the gene matches. There are 15 residues in the CDR3. Germline V gene sequence: CDR1 SGHTA, CDR2 FQGTGA. The chain's CDR3 is CASSLEGLAFHEQFF. As DNA, the CDR3 is TGTGCCAGCAGCTTAGAAGGACTAGCCTTCCATGAGCAGTTCTTC.

The chain couples TRBV19 to TRBJ2-3; 12 bases agree with TRBD2. CDR1 is LNHDA and CDR2 is SQIVND in the germline V gene (reference sequence). The CDR3 has 18 residues. The V segment lost 4 bases and the J segment 4 bases; nucleotides outside the gene matches: 12. The CDR3 is CASSTPPKLAGGSDTQYF. The CDR3, as DNA: TGTGCCAGTAGTACGCCACCTAAACTAGCGGGAGGATCAGATACGCAGTATTTT.

Regarding this clone: The junction shows a germline mismatch at one end, possibly a read error. V and J are TRBV7-7 and TRBJ2-1, with 8 nucleotides matching TRBD2. The germline CDR1 and CDR2 sequences are SSHAT and FNYEAQ (reference sequence). The CDR3 has 13 amino acids. The CDR3 coding sequence is TGTGCTAGCAGCCGGGAGGGCCGGAATGAGCAGTTCTTC. This sequence encodes CASSREGRNEQFF. Combining the CDR3 with reference TRBV7-7 and TRBJ2-1 gives the whole variable domain GAGVSQSPRYKVTKRGQDVTLRCDPISSHATLYWYQQALGQGPEFLTYFNYEAQPDKSGLPSDRFSAERPEGSISTLTIQRTEQRDSAMYRCASSREGRNEQFFGPGTRLTVL.

This clone occurred a few times. One junction end does not reproduce the germline sequence, and a read error may be involved. J is TRBJ1-2 and V is TRBV18; D not resolved. CDR3 size: 16 residues. Germline CDR1 KGHSH, CDR2 LQKENI. CDR3 DNA: TGTGCCAGCTCACCGGATTTGAAGGTTGCTAACTACGGCTACACCTTC. It translates to CASSPDLKVANYGYTF.

V gene TRBV16 combines with J gene TRBJ1-2, with 7 bases matching TRBD1. Germline CDR1 is KGHSY and CDR2 is FQNENV. V was clipped by 1 base and J by 8 bases; unmatched bases: 7. This CDR3 region has 14 residues. CDR3 sequence reads: CASSQWSGTVGYTF. The CDR3 DNA reads TGTGCCAGCAGCCAATGGTCCGGGACAGTCGGCTACACCTTC.

V usage is TRBV5-4 and J usage is TRBJ2-1; D not certain. Trimming took 4 bases from V and 0 from J, leaving 11 bases between them. CDR3 length: 15 amino acids. Germline values: CDR1 SGHNT, CDR2 YYREEE (reference sequence). The CDR3 here is CASSPRVSSYNEQFF. The CDR3 nucleotides read TGTGCCAGCAGCCCCCGGGTATCCTCCTACAATGAGCAGTTCTTC.

The rearrangement uses TRBV4-1 and TRBJ1-2; 8 nucleotides agree with TRBD1. With V trimmed by 1 base and J by 8 bases, 6 bases remained unmatched. The CDR3 is 14 residues long. CDR1 and CDR2 (germline): MGHRA, YSYEKL. The DNA of the CDR3 is TGCGCCAGCAGCCAAGTTTATACAGGGGGGGGCTACACCTTC. Translating it yields CASSQVYTGGGYTF.

The chain couples TRBV6-1 to TRBJ2-3, with D maybe TRBD1 (6 bases). The CDR3 runs to 15 residues. Germline V gene sequence: CDR1 MNHNS, CDR2 SASEGT. V lost 0 bases, J lost 4 bases, and 11 bases lay in between. CDR3 in DNA: TGTGCCAGCAGTGAAGCGCTGGGGGCAGCAGATACGCAGTATTTT. Its protein is CASSEALGAADTQYF.

The chain couples TRBV11-2 to TRBJ2-7; unclear D gene. The CDR3 length is 14 residues. CDR1 is SGHAT, CDR2 FQNNGV, per germline. V lost 1 base to trimming and J lost 3 bases, with 10 bases between them. CDR3 region: CASSLGLGYYEQYF. For the CDR3, the DNA is TGTGCCAGCAGCTTAGGCCTAGGTTACTACGAGCAGTACTTC. Full variable domain (missing parts from reference TRBV11-2 and TRBJ2-7): EAGVAQSPRYKIIEKRQSVAFWCNPISGHATLYWYQQILGQGPKLLIQFQNNGVVDDSQLPKDRFSAERLKGVDSTLKIQPAKLEDSAVYLCASSLGLGYYEQYFGPGTRLTVT.